This TCR beta chain comes out of a study of blood T cell repertoires in COVID-19. Overall study: In each case, the material was cDNA or gDNA derived from T cells, B-cell-depleted T cells, or PBMCs.

Trimming at V came to 2 bases and at J to 2 bases, leaving 11 bases not matched to a gene. This CDR3 region has 17 residues. Germline V CDR1 and CDR2: MNHNS, SASEGT. Method: immunoSEQ multiplex PCR; TCRdb's copy keeps in-frame clones and lacks some. This repertoire shows around 200,000 clones, 80% to 85% found once; its top ten account for 2.6%. This clonotype originated in a human donor with acute or convalescent COVID-19. The donor label of this sample is uncertain. The V and J genes are TRBV6-1 and TRBJ1-1, with 7 bases that match TRBD1. Sequenced material: peripheral blood. This CDR3 is CASSEKGANGVNTEAFF. The CDR3 region has the DNA TGTGCCAGCAGTGAAAAGGGGGCTAACGGAGTAAACACTGAAGCTTTCTTT.